This TCR beta chain was sequenced during a study of blood T cell repertoires in COVID-19. The overall study: Sources were T cells, B-cell-depleted T cells, or PBMCs; the material itself was cDNA or gDNA.

While infection was still active, Seattle patients were enrolled and then followed longitudinally. The CDR3 runs 13 residues. Trimming pared 5 bases from V and 1 base from J, leaving 8 bases between. The authors' processing: Estimation of nucleated cell counts relied on the amplification of reference gene primers. Here immunoSEQ multiplex PCR was the method, and the copy in TCRdb shows in-frame clones only, minus some. D and trimming were read from the DNA, whereas the V and J calls and clone size are those reported in that table. The data contain 100,000 to 150,000 clones, around 89% of them singletons.

The clonotype was recovered from a man aged 60-69 years with COVID-19, enrolled during active disease. The specimen sequenced was peripheral blood. The gene calls are TRBV12-3 or TRBV12-4 and TRBJ1-1; no firm D call. CDR3 nucleotides: TGTGCCAGCAGTAAAGAAGCGAACACTGAAGCTTTCTTT. Protein product: CASSKEANTEAFF.